The 32 T cell receptor beta chains in this list originate from one sample, sequenced in a study of CD4 T cells in relation to SARS-CoV-2 and coronaviruses. Unexposed donor CD4+ T cells date from 2011-2018, before the COVID-19 pandemic. Isolation of CD4+ T cells took place after roughly nine days in culture. Assay used: immunoSEQ multiplex PCR; TCRdb lists only in-frame clones, some missing. Here the sample spans 20,000 to 25,000 clones, about two thirds being singletons. Their cognate antigens are unknown. Material for sequencing was CD4+ T cells from PBMCs, cultured in vitro. The origin of the receptors is a human donor in good health.

The CDR3 sequence: CASRYRLGSYEQYF. The CDR3 DNA sequence: TGTGCCAGCAGATACCGACTGGGATCCTACGAGCAGTACTTC. This chain links TRBV6-2 or TRBV6-3 with TRBJ2-7; D gene ambiguous. The CDR3 is 14 residues long. Trimming removed 6 bases at V and 1 base at J, with 13 bases between. The germline gives CDR1 MNHEY, CDR2 SVGEGT.

DNA of the CDR3: TGTGCCAGCAGTGAAAGGAGACTACAAGAGACCCAGTACTTC. It specifies CASSERRLQETQYF. The V gene is TRBV2, the J gene TRBJ2-5; a possible D gene is TRBD2 (5 bases). Germline V gene sequence: CDR1 SNHLY, CDR2 FYNNEI. The CDR3 totals 14 residues. V lost 2 bases and J 2 bases, leaving 9 bases between the germline ends.

The chain has TRBV12-3 or TRBV12-4 and TRBJ1-1; D remains ambiguous. This CDR3 is 13 amino acids long. V was trimmed by 4 bases and J by 5 bases, leaving 11 bases between them. The CDR3 is CASSYSLGTEAFF. CDR3 in DNA: TGTGCCAGCAGTTACAGTTTGGGGACTGAAGCTTTCTTT.

V usage is TRBV6-5 and J usage is TRBJ2-1; 11 bases line up with TRBD2. V lost 7 bases and J lost 9; bases outside the gene matches: 8. Germline V gene lookup returns CDR1 MNHEY and CDR2 SVGAGI. This CDR3 comprises 14 residues. The CDR3 region is CASTGLAGGGEQFF. The CDR3 nucleotides read TGTGCCAGCACCGGGTTAGCGGGAGGGGGTGAGCAGTTCTTC.

This clone occurred a few times. The genes are TRBV7-8 and TRBJ2-7, with 8 bases that match TRBD1. CDR1 and CDR2 from the germline V gene are SGHVS and FQNEAQ. J lost 4 bases, V lost 5 bases, and 7 bases had no gene match. The CDR3 is 14 residues long. The CDR3 protein is CASSPTGVLYEQYF. CDR3 sequence (DNA): TGTGCCAGCAGCCCGACAGGGGTGCTTTACGAGCAGTACTTC. The full variable domain, with the rest looked up from reference TRBV7-8 and TRBJ2-7, is GAGVSQSPRYKVAKRGQDVALRCDPISGHVSLFWYQQALGQGPEFLTYFQNEAQLDKSGLPSDRFFAERPEGSVSTLKIQRTQQEDSAVYLCASSPTGVLYEQYFGPGTRLTVT.

This clone was seen only a few times. The CDR3 coding sequence is TGTGCCAGCAGCTTAGCTCAGAATGGGGATGGCTACACCTTC. The encoded protein is CASSLAQNGDGYTF. This sequence joins TRBV7-2 and TRBJ1-2, with unresolved D. The V end was cut by 0 bases, the J end by 6 bases, with 11 bases between. The germline V gene has CDR1 SGHTA and CDR2 FQGNSA. This CDR3 is built from 14 residues.

This chain uses TRBV2 with TRBJ1-4, with D possibly being TRBD1 (5 bases). Germline V gene lookup returns CDR1 SNHLY and CDR2 FYNNEI. The CDR3 spans 19 residues. Trimming shortened V by 7 bases and J by 1 base, and 25 bases separated the two germline ends. DNA for the CDR3: TGTGCCAGCACCGAAAGGGGACGGGGGAGACAGAGAACTAATGAAAAACTGTTTTTT. This sequence encodes CASTERGRGRQRTNEKLFF.

The count of this clone is one. The rearrangement joins TRBV19 to TRBJ1-5, with 7 bases lining up with TRBD1. J gave up 0 bases and V 5 bases, and 7 bases lay outside the gene matches. Germline loops: CDR1 LNHDA, CDR2 SQIVND (reference sequence). There are 16 residues in the CDR3. The DNA for the CDR3 is TGTGCCAGTAGTGTTACAACAGGGGTTAGCAATCAGCCCCAGCATTTT. This translates into CASSVTTGVSNQPQHF. The whole variable domain, filled in from reference TRBV19 and TRBJ1-5, reads DGGITQSPKYLFRKEGQNVTLSCEQNLNHDAMYWYRQDPGQGLRLIYYSQIVNDFQKGDIAEGYSVSREKKESFPLTVTSAQKNPTAFYLCASSVTTGVSNQPQHFGDGTRLSIL.

V usage is TRBV7-2 and J usage is TRBJ1-4; the D gene is possibly TRBD1 (6 bases). Germline loops: CDR1 SGHTA, CDR2 FQGNSA. The length of the CDR3 is 14 residues. Between the trimmed V and J ends, which lost 3 bases and 7 bases, there was a span of 12 bases. CDR3 region: CASSFIQGAEKLFF. DNA for the CDR3: TGTGCCAGCAGCTTTATACAGGGTGCTGAAAAACTGTTTTTT.

The chain employs TRBV2 and TRBJ1-1, with D hard to call. The V and J ends lost 0 bases and 4 bases respectively, with 12 bases between them. This CDR3 is built from 15 residues. From germline, CDR1 is SNHLY and CDR2 FYNNEI. The CDR3 is CASSEAARVGTEAFF. The CDR3, as DNA: TGTGCCAGCAGTGAAGCGGCTAGGGTTGGCACTGAAGCTTTCTTT.

This clone was detected only a few times. The gene calls are TRBV10-3 and TRBJ1-1; 8 bases align to TRBD1. V lost 7 bases to trimming and J lost 0 bases; unmatched junction nucleotides: 13. Germline-derived CDR1 and CDR2 are ENHRY and SYGVKD. The CDR3 length is 17 residues. The CDR3 region has the DNA TGTGCCATCAAAGCCGGCCAGGGGGCAGATCTGAACACTGAAGCTTTCTTT. This gives the protein CAIKAGQGADLNTEAFF.

This chain connects TRBV9 to TRBJ2-1, with D possibly TRBD2 on 6 matching bases. The CDR3 is made up of 18 amino acids. Germline values: CDR1 SGDLS, CDR2 YYNGEE. Trimming cost V 1 base and J 0 bases, with 17 bases left between them. The CDR3 nucleotides are TGTGCCAGCAGCGTAAACCCCTTTGGGGGGAGCTCCTACAATGAGCAGTTCTTC. It translates to CASSVNPFGGSSYNEQFF.

This clone has more than one count but fewer than ten. V gene TRBV11-2 combines with J gene TRBJ2-7; D could derive from TRBD1 or TRBD2 (6 bases each). Germline V gene lookup returns CDR1 SGHAT and CDR2 FQNNGV. CDR3 size: 15 residues. Trimming cost V 7 bases and J 0 bases, with 16 bases left between them. The CDR3 here is CASTRGGVSSYEQYF. CDR3 nucleotides: TGTGCCAGCACCAGGGGCGGGGTTAGCTCCTACGAGCAGTACTTC.

The V and J genes are TRBV24-1 and TRBJ2-2, with 8 bases lining up with TRBD1. The CDR3 has 14 residues. Germline CDR1 reads KGHDR; CDR2 reads SFDVKD. J lost 7 bases, V lost 3 bases, and 3 bases had no gene match. For the CDR3, the DNA is TGTGCCACCAGTGATGGACAGGGTGTCGGGGAGCTGTTTTTT. Translating it yields CATSDGQGVGELFF.

This clone is a singleton in its sample. Within the sample, other DNA sequences also encode this same CDR3. The chain links TRBV7-2 to TRBJ2-5; the D is unclear. There are 11 residues in the CDR3. Germline V gene lookup returns CDR1 SGHTA and CDR2 FQGNSA. Trimming left V 5 bases short and J 2 bases short, with 3 bases between. The CDR3 reads CASSLQETQYF. Written as DNA, the CDR3 is TGTGCCAGCAGCCTTCAAGAGACCCAGTACTTC.

V and J are TRBV30 and TRBJ1-2; the D gene is possibly TRBD1 (6 bases). CDR3 length: 11 amino acids. Germline assignment: CDR1 GTSNPN and CDR2 SVGIG (reference sequence). V lost 1 base, J lost 8 bases, and 8 bases lay in between. CDR3 sequence (DNA): TGTGCCTGGAGTGGGGGGGGCGGCTACACCTTC. Its translation is CAWSGGGGYTF.

V and J are TRBV20-1 and TRBJ2-3; no reliable D call. Germline V CDR1 and CDR2: DFQATT, SNEGSKA (reference sequence). Trimming took off 3 bases at V and 6 bases at J, with 16 bases between the two ends. This CDR3 comprises 14 residues. The CDR3 is CSASLYSVSDTQYF. The CDR3 coding sequence is TGCAGTGCTAGTTTGTACTCGGTGTCGGATACGCAGTATTTT.

The V and J genes are TRBV2 and TRBJ1-3; D perhaps matches TRBD1 (5 bases). The germline gives CDR1 SNHLY, CDR2 FYNNEI. Trimming took 4 bases from V and 4 from J, leaving 8 bases between them. The CDR3 covers 13 residues. The CDR3 reads CASSGGYGNTIYF. The CDR3 coding sequence is TGTGCCAGCAGTGGGGGGTACGGAAACACCATATATTTT.

V gene TRBV4-3 combines with J gene TRBJ1-5, with 8 bases aligning to TRBD1. There are 15 residues in the CDR3. Germline CDR1 reads LGHNA; CDR2 reads YSLEER. With V trimmed by 1 base and J by 6 bases, 5 bases remained unmatched. CDR3 nucleotides: TGCGCCAGCAGCCAAGTTTCAGGGGGCGGTCAGCCCCAGCATTTT. It specifies CASSQVSGGGQPQHF.

This chain connects TRBV11-3 to TRBJ2-1; 12 bases agree with TRBD2. The germline gives CDR1 SGHNT, CDR2 YENEEA. V was pared by 3 bases and J by 9 bases, with 9 bases of the junction left unmatched. CDR3 length: 16 residues. The CDR3 nucleotides are TGTGCCAGCAGCTTGGGACTAGCGGGTCGAGCGAGTGAGCAGTTCTTC. Translating it yields CASSLGLAGRASEQFF.

The genes are TRBV5-4 and TRBJ2-1; 13 nucleotides line up with TRBD2. CDR3 size: 18 residues. Germline CDR1 SGHNT, CDR2 YYREEE (reference sequence). The junction had 11 bases not matched to a gene; V was cut back by 1 base and J by 7 bases. The CDR3 nucleotides are TGTGCCAGCAGCTTGAAAGAACTAGCGGGGGGGCTTAGGAATGAGCAGTTCTTC. It encodes CASSLKELAGGLRNEQFF.

The V call is TRBV5-1, the J call TRBJ1-1; no firm D call. The V end lost 2 bases, the J end lost 4 bases, and 9 bases lay between the germline ends. In germline, CDR1 is SGHRS, CDR2 YFSETQ. The CDR3 is 13 amino acids. Here the CDR3 DNA reads TGCGCCAGCAGCTTAGGTTTCAGCACTGAAGCTTTCTTT. The encoded protein is CASSLGFSTEAFF.

The chain is built from TRBV6-5 and TRBJ1-2, with a weak D call TRBD1 (5 bases). The CDR3 length is 13 residues. Trimming took off 6 bases at V and 0 bases at J, with 8 bases between the two ends. CDR1 MNHEY and CDR2 SVGAGI come from the germline V gene. CDR3 amino acids: CASSRTTNYGYTF. The CDR3 region has the DNA TGTGCCAGCAGCCGGACAACTAACTATGGCTACACCTTC.

CDR3 sequence: CASSEIREMSNQPQHF. The CDR3 DNA follows: TGTGCCAGTAGCGAAATCCGGGAGATGAGCAATCAGCCCCAGCATTTT. The gene calls are TRBV19 and TRBJ1-5, with D unresolved. The ends were cut back, 6 bases at V and 1 base at J, with 16 bases in the middle. This CDR3 region has 16 residues. Looked up from germline, CDR1 is LNHDA and CDR2 is SQIVND (reference sequence).

The rearrangement links TRBV5-1 to TRBJ2-1; D possibly uses TRBD1 or TRBD2 (5 bases each). Germline CDR1 and CDR2: SGHRS and YFSETQ. This CDR3 is 16 amino acids long. V gave up 1 base and J gave up 4 bases, with 15 bases separating them. The CDR3 region is CASSLWPVGDYNEQFF. The DNA for the CDR3 is TGCGCCAGCAGCTTGTGGCCCGTGGGGGATTACAATGAGCAGTTCTTC.

The rearrangement uses TRBV9 and TRBJ1-1; D is uncertain. V was shortened by 4 bases and J by 0 bases, with 10 bases between the two germline ends. CDR3 length: 14 residues. Looked up from germline, CDR1 is SGDLS and CDR2 is YYNGEE. CDR3 amino acids: CASSPQRVNTEAFF. DNA of the CDR3: TGTGCCAGCAGCCCCCAAAGGGTGAACACTGAAGCTTTCTTT. Supplemented by reference TRBV9 and TRBJ1-1, the full variable domain reads DSGVTQTPKHLITATGQRVTLRCSPRSGDLSVYWYQQSLDQGLQFLIQYYNGEERAKGNILERFSAQQFPDLHSELNLSSLELGDSALYFCASSPQRVNTEAFFGQGTRLTVV.

This rearrangement joins TRBV6-5 to TRBJ1-3, with no clear D. The V end lost 8 bases, the J end lost 7 bases, and 18 bases lay between the germline ends. Germline CDR1 is MNHEY and CDR2 is SVGAGI. The CDR3 totals 14 residues. This chain's CDR3 is CASQSPGLGNTIYF. CDR3 bases: TGTGCCAGCCAATCCCCCGGTCTAGGGAACACCATATATTTT.

This clone was counted a single time. The rearrangement joins TRBV2 to TRBJ2-1, with 7 positions matching TRBD1. This CDR3 region has 16 residues. The J segment lost 2 bases and the V segment lost 10 bases, leaving 14 bases of the junction unmatched. In germline, CDR1 is SNHLY, CDR2 FYNNEI. CDR3 protein: CATTRSLGGPYNEQFF. Written as DNA, the CDR3 is TGTGCCACCACACGCTCGTTAGGGGGCCCCTACAATGAGCAGTTCTTC. The variable domain in full, with the rest retrieved from reference TRBV2 and TRBJ2-1, is EPEVTQTPSHQVTQMGQEVILRCVPISNHLYFYWYRQILGQKVEFLVSFYNNEISEKSEIFDDQFSVERPDGSNFTLKIRSTKLEDSAMYFCATTRSLGGPYNEQFFGPGTRLTVL.

This chain connects TRBV7-2 to TRBJ2-7; D is possibly TRBD2 (6 bases). Deletions cut 0 bases from V and 3 bases from J, with 21 bases between. This CDR3 region has 18 residues. The germline gives CDR1 SGHTA, CDR2 FQGNSA. CDR3 sequence (DNA): TGTGCCAGCAGCTTAGCCACGAGCCAGGGAGGTTACCTCTACGAGCAGTACTTC. This sequence encodes CASSLATSQGGYLYEQYF. Together with reference TRBV7-2 and TRBJ2-7, the CDR3 gives the full variable domain: GAGVSQSPSNKVTEKGKDVELRCDPISGHTALYWYRQSLGQGLEFLIYFQGNSAPDKSGLPSDRFSAERTGGSVSTLTIQRTQQEDSAVYLCASSLATSQGGYLYEQYFGPGTRLTVT.

The rearrangement links TRBV6-5 to TRBJ1-1; D uncertain. V was trimmed by 6 bases and J by 0 bases, leaving 11 bases between them. The CDR3 runs 14 residues. CDR1 and CDR2 (germline): MNHEY, SVGAGI. The CDR3 reads CASSVQRVNTEAFF. In nucleotides, the CDR3 is TGTGCCAGCAGCGTACAGAGAGTGAACACTGAAGCTTTCTTT.

This clone was observed a few times. The V gene is TRBV19, the J gene TRBJ1-3, with a weak D call TRBD1 (5 bases). The germline V gene has CDR1 LNHDA and CDR2 SQIVND (reference sequence). Trimming removed 5 bases at V and 0 bases at J, with 14 bases between. The CDR3 totals 16 residues. Written as DNA, the CDR3 is TGTGCCAGTAGTGGCTCAGGGACCCTCTCTGGAAACACCATATATTTT. Translation gives CASSGSGTLSGNTIYF.

The V call is TRBV12-5, the J call TRBJ1-3; D is ambiguous. Trimming removed 1 base from V and 4 bases from J, with 5 bases in between. The germline V gene encodes CDR1 LGHNT and CDR2 FRNRAP. The CDR3 loop spans 13 amino acids. The CDR3 DNA is TGTGCTAGTGGTTTGGAGTCAGGAAACACCATATATTTT. Its protein is CASGLESGNTIYF.